These T cell receptor beta chains were read from a single sample in a study of CD8 T cells in Susac syndrome. TCRdb called the immunoSEQ multiplex PCR reads again in MiXCR, with one record for every CDR3 protein. The data contain 110,000 to 150,000 distinct CDR3 sequences, approximately 94% of them singletons. Sequencing used CD4+ T cells from PBMCs. These receptors were taken from a human donor with Susac syndrome. CDR3s include the opening cysteine and the closing phenylalanine or tryptophan. The order of the fields is V gene, D gene, J gene, CDR3 protein. The D gene is left open where the match is weak.

TRBV23-1,-,TRBJ2-7,CASSQRSRAHEQYF
TRBV29-1,TRBD1,TRBJ1-1,CSWGQTMNTEAFF
TRBV12-3/TRBV12-4,-,TRBJ2-5,CASSSQQAFRETQYF
TRBV20-1,-,TRBJ1-5,CSARERGQSNQPQHF
TRBV20-1,-,TRBJ1-1,CSARGTGNTEAFF
TRBV29-1,-,TRBJ2-3,CSVESGGPTDTQYF
TRBV20-1,TRBD1,TRBJ2-7,CSPGGTGGIYEQYF
TRBV20-1,-,TRBJ2-5,CSAGPGVQETQYF
TRBV9,-,TRBJ2-1,CASSPHNEQFF
TRBV10-3,-,TRBJ2-4,CAISESIGGSVAKNIQYF
TRBV19,-,TRBJ2-5,CASSGGTRQETQYF
TRBV7-2,-,TRBJ2-1,CASSLGTRANEQFF
TRBV20-1,TRBD1,TRBJ2-3,CSAGDRAQDTQYF
TRBV4-1,-,TRBJ2-1,CASSQRRGNNEQFF
TRBV28,TRBD1,TRBJ2-7,CASRGTGTGSYEQYF
TRBV4-1,-,TRBJ2-1,CASSQGVWSYNEQFF
TRBV20-1,TRBD1,TRBJ1-1,CSARPGTGNTEAFF
TRBV12-3/TRBV12-4,-,TRBJ1-2,CASSQQGVGGYTF
TRBV27,-,TRBJ2-6,CASSFSGANVLTF
TRBV29-1,-,TRBJ2-1,CSAWGSSYNEQFF
TRBV28,TRBD1,TRBJ2-1,CASRWGQPYNEQFF
TRBV7-9,-,TRBJ1-5,CASSLEGFQPQHF
TRBV29-1,-,TRBJ2-1,CSVVLTHSEQFF
TRBV7-2,-,TRBJ1-4,CASSSHRVLGEKLFF
TRBV5-1,-,TRBJ1-1,CASSLGGLNTEAFF
TRBV20-1,-,TRBJ2-2,CSARWRTGELFF
TRBV20-1,-,TRBJ2-1,CSASRGSPEQFF
TRBV12-3/TRBV12-4,TRBD1,TRBJ1-2,CASSRPGGSDYGYTF
TRBV2,-,TRBJ2-1,CASTSEGVVYNEQFF
TRBV7-3,-,TRBJ2-2,CASSLSTNTGELFF
TRBV29-1,TRBD2,TRBJ2-1,CSVGLAGALSYNEQFF
TRBV27,TRBD1,TRBJ2-3,CASSYRGVQADTQYF
TRBV29-1,-,TRBJ1-1,CSVAPQWGAEAFF
TRBV24-1,-,TRBJ2-3,CATSAKSTDTQYF
TRBV27,-,TRBJ2-6,CASSPLGQTGANVLTF
TRBV3-1,-,TRBJ2-4,CASSQDVGTLQYF
TRBV4-1,TRBD2,TRBJ2-1,CASSQAQGGSGGGWRNNEQFF
TRBV20-1,TRBD1,TRBJ2-5,CSVPPQGAVGTQYF